This TCR beta chain was documented in a study of beta chain features in type 1 diabetes. Study summary: The patient and healthy donor groups were comparable for age, gender and cell yields.

Every donor had blood drawn once into heparin, around 120 mL on average. Sort purity for all populations was recorded as exceeding 98%. This CDR3 is built from 15 residues. With 0 bases removed from V and 2 bases from J, the gap between germline ends came to 10 bases. Germline values: CDR1 SGDLS, CDR2 YYNGEE. Of the isolated RNA, all was reverse transcribed, and so the sequenced material was expressed TCRB transcripts. Around 990,000 reads, on average, were obtained from stem cell-like memory T cell samples. The assay was immunoSEQ multiplex PCR, and TCRdb's table has in-frame clones only and misses some. The profile shows 35,000 to 50,000 clones, approximately 48% of them singletons. This clone appeared a few times.

This rearrangement joins TRBV9 to TRBJ2-3; D is uncertain. The sample consisted of stem cell memory CD4+ T cells from blood. This TCR was recovered from a young woman in good health. The CDR3 DNA reads as TGTGCCAGCAGCGTAGACGACACACTCACAGATACGCAGTATTTT. It is translated as CASSVDDTLTDTQYF.